This TCR beta chain was captured by sequencing in a study of shared clonotypes between healthy human individuals. Whole-study findings and limits: Against clonotypes common to all four donors, non-shared ones had lower generation probabilities.

In regard to this clone: Its antigen remains unknown.

Libraries were prepared by immunoSEQ multiplex PCR; TCRdb keeps only in-frame clonotypes and omits some of them. The sample has 2 million to 3 million clones, under 95% seen once. V shed 4 bases and J shed 2 bases, with 18 bases lying between them. The germline CDR1 and CDR2 sequences are SGHRS and YFSETQ. The CDR3 totals 16 residues. The chain joins TRBV5-1 to TRBJ1-1; the D gene is possibly TRBD1 (5 bases). Sequencing was performed on naive CD4+ T cells from PBMCs. Subset noted: CD45RA+ positively selected. This receptor was identified in a man between 18 and 29 years old in good health. Some clones in this sample may be carry-over from other donors' samples. The CDR3 region is CASSPLAGGVNTEAFF. In nucleotides, the CDR3 is TGCGCCAGCAGCCCCCTCGCCGGGGGGGTAAACACTGAAGCTTTCTTT.